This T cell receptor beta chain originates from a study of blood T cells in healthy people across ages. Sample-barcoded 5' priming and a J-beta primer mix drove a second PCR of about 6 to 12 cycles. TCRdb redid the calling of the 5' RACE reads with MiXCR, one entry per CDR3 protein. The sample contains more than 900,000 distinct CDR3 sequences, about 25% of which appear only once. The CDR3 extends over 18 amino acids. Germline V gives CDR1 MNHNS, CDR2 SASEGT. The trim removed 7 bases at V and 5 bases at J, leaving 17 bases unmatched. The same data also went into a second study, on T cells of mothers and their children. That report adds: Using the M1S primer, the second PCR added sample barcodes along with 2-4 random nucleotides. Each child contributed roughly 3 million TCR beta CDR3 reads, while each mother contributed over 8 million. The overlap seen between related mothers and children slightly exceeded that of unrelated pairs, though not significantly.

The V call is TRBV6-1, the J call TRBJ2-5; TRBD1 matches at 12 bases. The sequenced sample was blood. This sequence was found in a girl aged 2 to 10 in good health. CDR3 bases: TGTGCCAGCAATGCAAATCCCGGGACAGGGGGCTGGGGGGAGACCCAGTACTTC. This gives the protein CASNANPGTGGWGETQYF.